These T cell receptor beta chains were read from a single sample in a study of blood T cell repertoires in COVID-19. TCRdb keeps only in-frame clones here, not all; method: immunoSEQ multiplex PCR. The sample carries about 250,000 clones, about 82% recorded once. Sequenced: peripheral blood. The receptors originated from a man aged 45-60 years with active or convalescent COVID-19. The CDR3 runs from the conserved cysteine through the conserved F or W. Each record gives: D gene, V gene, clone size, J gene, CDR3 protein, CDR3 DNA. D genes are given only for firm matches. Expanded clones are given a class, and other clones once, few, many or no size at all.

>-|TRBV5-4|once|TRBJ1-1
CASSSSDRPEAFF
TGTGCCAGCAGCTCCTCCGACAGGCCAGAAGCTTTCTTT
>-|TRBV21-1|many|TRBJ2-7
CASSGRGGIYEQYF
TGTGCCAGCAGCGGGAGGGGCGGGATCTACGAGCAGTACTTC
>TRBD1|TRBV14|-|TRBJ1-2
CASSPPLTGGSLNYGYTF
TGTGCCAGCAGCCCGCCCTTGACAGGGGGAAGCCTTAACTATGGCTACACCTTC
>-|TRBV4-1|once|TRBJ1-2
CASSSTDLNGYTF
TGCGCCAGCAGCTCGACAGACCTAAATGGCTACACCTTC
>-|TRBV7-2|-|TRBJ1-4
CASSLGGEEKLFF
TGTGCCAGCAGCTTAGGCGGGGAAGAAAAACTGTTTTTT
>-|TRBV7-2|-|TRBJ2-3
CASSLVDRDTQYF
TGTGCCAGCAGCTTAGTGGACAGAGATACGCAGTATTTT
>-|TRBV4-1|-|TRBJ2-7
CASSIGANYEQYF
TGCGCCAGCAGTATAGGGGCGAATTACGAGCAGTACTTC
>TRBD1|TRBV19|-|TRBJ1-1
CASTRTGAGTEAFF
TGTGCCAGTACCCGGACAGGGGCAGGCACTGAAGCTTTCTTT
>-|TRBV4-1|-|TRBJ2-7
CASSQASSEAYEQYF
TGCGCCAGCAGCCAAGCATCTAGCGAGGCCTACGAGCAGTACTTC
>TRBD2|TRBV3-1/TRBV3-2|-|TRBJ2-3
CASLTEREGHGDTQYF
TGTGCCAGCCTTACGGAGCGGGAGGGCCACGGAGATACGCAGTATTTT
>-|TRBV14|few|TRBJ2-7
CASSQAGGYEQYF
TGTGCCAGCAGCCAAGCCGGAGGCTACGAGCAGTACTTC
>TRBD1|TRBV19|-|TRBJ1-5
CASSRDRGTQPQHF
TGTGCCAGTAGTAGAGACAGGGGGACTCAGCCCCAGCATTTT
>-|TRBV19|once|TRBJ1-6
CASKGLENSPLHF
TGTGCCAGTAAGGGGTTGGAGAATTCACCCCTCCACTTT
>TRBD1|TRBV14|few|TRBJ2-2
CASSRPGQGAFDTGELFF
TGTGCCAGCAGCCGACCGGGACAGGGGGCATTCGACACCGGGGAGCTGTTTTTT
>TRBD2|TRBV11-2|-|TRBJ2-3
CASSRRGARINTQYF
TGTGCCAGCAGCCGGCGGGGGGCTAGGATCAATACGCAGTATTTT
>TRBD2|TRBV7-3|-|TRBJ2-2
CASSLSGRSGELFF
TGTGCCAGCAGTCTTAGCGGGAGATCCGGGGAGCTGTTTTTT
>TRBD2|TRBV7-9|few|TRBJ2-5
CASSLAGGRETQYF
TGTGCCAGCAGCTTGGCGGGAGGACGGGAGACCCAGTACTTC
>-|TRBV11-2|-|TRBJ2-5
CASSPYQETQYF
TGTGCCAGCAGCCCGTACCAAGAGACCCAGTACTTC
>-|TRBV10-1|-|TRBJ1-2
CASSEAGTYGYTF
TGCGCCAGCAGTGAGGCGGGGACCTATGGCTACACCTTC
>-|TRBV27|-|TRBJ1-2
CASSPGGANYGYTF
TGTGCCAGCAGCCCTGGCGGCGCTAACTATGGCTACACCTTC
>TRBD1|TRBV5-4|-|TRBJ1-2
CASSVGTGDYGYTF
TGTGCCAGCAGCGTAGGGACAGGGGACTATGGCTACACCTTC
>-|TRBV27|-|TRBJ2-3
CASSFRRGTDTQYF
TGTGCCAGCAGTTTCCGAAGAGGCACAGATACGCAGTATTTT
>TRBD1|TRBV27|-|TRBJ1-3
CASSRQGDRRNTIYF
TGTGCCAGCAGCCGACAGGGAGATCGGAGAAACACCATATATTTT
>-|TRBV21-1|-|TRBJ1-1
CASSKGQAEAFF
TGTGCCAGCAGCAAAGGCCAGGCTGAAGCTTTCTTT
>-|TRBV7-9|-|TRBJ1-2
CASSRGRSAVANYGYTF
TGTGCCAGCAGCCGAGGAAGAAGTGCCGTAGCTAACTATGGCTACACCTTC
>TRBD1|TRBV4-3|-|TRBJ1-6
CASSQDRGTGNNSPLHF
TGCGCCAGCAGCCAAGATCGAGGGACAGGGAATAATTCACCCCTCCACTTT
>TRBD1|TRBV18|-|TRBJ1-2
CASSSQDRDAGYTF
TGTGCCAGCTCATCCCAGGACAGGGATGCGGGCTACACCTTC
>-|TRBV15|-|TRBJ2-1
CATRLGALDEQFF
TGTGCCACCAGATTGGGGGCTTTAGATGAGCAGTTCTTC
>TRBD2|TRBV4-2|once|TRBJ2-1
CASSQDSLAGSSEQFF
TGTGCCAGCAGCCAAGATAGCCTAGCGGGAAGTAGTGAGCAGTTCTTC
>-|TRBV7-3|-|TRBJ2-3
CASSSFYTDTQYF
TGTGCCAGCAGCTCCTTTTACACAGATACGCAGTATTTT
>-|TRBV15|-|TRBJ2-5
CATAPTRRPQETQYF
TGTGCCACCGCCCCGACAAGGCGTCCTCAAGAGACCCAGTACTTC
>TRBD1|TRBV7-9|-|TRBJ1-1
CASQPGGITEAFF
TGTGCCAGTCAACCAGGGGGCATCACTGAAGCTTTCTTT
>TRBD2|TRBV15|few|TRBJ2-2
CATSRVGLAGANTGELFF
TGTGCCACCAGCAGAGTGGGGCTAGCGGGAGCGAACACCGGGGAGCTGTTTTTT
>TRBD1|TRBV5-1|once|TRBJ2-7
CATKLGQGSYEQYF
TGCGCCACCAAGCTGGGACAGGGCAGCTACGAGCAGTACTTC
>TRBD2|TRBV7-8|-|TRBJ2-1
CASSFGTSGRRDEQFF
TGTGCCAGCAGCTTTGGGACTAGCGGGAGGAGGGATGAGCAGTTCTTC
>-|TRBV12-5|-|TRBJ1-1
CASGLVGQGTEAFF
TGTGCTAGTGGTTTGGTAGGTCAGGGGACTGAAGCTTTCTTT
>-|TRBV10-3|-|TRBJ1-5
CAISPAGHQPQHF
TGTGCCATCAGCCCGGCGGGGCATCAGCCCCAGCATTTT
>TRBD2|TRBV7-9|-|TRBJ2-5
CASSLFRGSFQETQYF
TGTGCCAGCAGCTTATTCCGCGGGAGTTTTCAAGAGACCCAGTACTTC
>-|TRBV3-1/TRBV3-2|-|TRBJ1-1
CASSQMAGDTEAFF
TGTGCCAGCAGCCAGATGGCGGGGGACACTGAAGCTTTCTTT
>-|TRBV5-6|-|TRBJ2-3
CASSLAFAKVGGQYF
TGTGCCAGCAGCTTGGCCTTCGCGAAAGTCGGGGGGCAGTATTTT
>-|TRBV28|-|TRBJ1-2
CASSLAGPVDYGYTF
TGTGCCAGCAGTTTAGCAGGGCCCGTCGACTATGGCTACACCTTC
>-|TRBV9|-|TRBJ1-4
CASSPIAQATNEKLFF
TGTGCCAGCAGCCCCATCGCGCAGGCAACTAATGAAAAACTGTTTTTT
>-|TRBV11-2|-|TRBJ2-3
CASSYRQRDTQYF
TGTGCCAGCAGCTATCGTCAGCGGGATACGCAGTATTTT